These 28 T cell receptor beta chains originate from one sample sequenced in a study of identifying expanded T cells in peripheral blood. Using immunoSEQ multiplex PCR, the repertoire was profiled, and TCRdb retains in-frame clones only, with some absent. The table lists around 84,000 clones, 70% to 90% of them singletons. Sequenced: blood. These receptors came from a person aged 18-70 years in good health.

V is TRBV21-1 and J is TRBJ2-1; the table's D gene call, TRBD1, was not cross checked with the DNA. TRBV21-1 is a listed pseudogene. The CDR3 consists of 17 residues. The CDR3 nucleotides read TGTGCCAGCAGCAACCCAGGGATCAGGGGGCCGTACAATGAGCAGTTCTTC. It translates to CASSNPGIRGPYNEQFF.

The chain joins TRBV30 to TRBJ2-7; D is perhaps TRBD2 (6 bases). The CDR3 contains 12 residues. Trimming took off 2 bases at V and 5 bases at J, with 10 bases between the two ends. In germline, CDR1 is GTSNPN, CDR2 SVGIG (reference sequence). For the CDR3, the DNA is TGTGCCTGGAGTCGGGACTTTAACGAGCAGTACTTC. Its translation: CAWSRDFNEQYF.

This clone came up once. The J gene is TRBJ2-7, the V gene TRBV15; 9 bases line up with TRBD1. Germline V gene data show CDR1 as LNHNV and CDR2 as YYDKDF (reference sequence). The CDR3 runs 14 residues. V dropped 7 bases and J dropped 5; count of bases not matched to a gene: 9. The CDR3 reads CATTRDREDHEQYF. The CDR3 bases are TGTGCCACCACACGGGACAGGGAAGATCACGAGCAGTACTTC.

This clone was recorded once. V is TRBV5-1 and J is TRBJ1-1; possible D gene TRBD1, 5 bases. The CDR3 spans 15 residues. Germline CDR1 and CDR2: SGHRS and YFSETQ. The germline V and J ends were trimmed by 4 bases and 4 bases, with 17 bases remaining between them. The CDR3 sequence: CASSLWGGGGTEAFF. The CDR3 bases are TGCGCCAGCAGCCTCTGGGGGGGAGGCGGCACTGAAGCTTTCTTT.

Comment on this clone: One junction end disagrees with the germline gene, perhaps due to a read error. The chain joins TRBV29-1 to TRBJ2-7, with a weak D call TRBD1 (6 bases). CDR1 SQVTM and CDR2 ANQGSEA come from the germline V gene. The CDR3 is made up of 15 amino acids. The CDR3 DNA sequence: TGCGGCGTTCAGTTGGGTACAGGGAGCTCCTACGAGCAGTACTTC. Its translation is CGVQLGTGSSYEQYF.

This chain uses TRBV7-3 with TRBJ2-1; D uncertain. Trimming took 5 bases from V and 10 from J, leaving 27 bases between them. The CDR3 loop spans 17 amino acids. CDR1 is SGHTA, CDR2 FQGTGA, per germline. The CDR3 sequence: CASSPKGRALDPAEQFF. The DNA of the CDR3 is TGTGCCAGCAGCCCAAAGGGCCGGGCCTTAGACCCAGCGGAGCAGTTCTTC.

The chain is built from TRBV2 and TRBJ2-5, with TRBD2 identical over 7 bases. Germline values: CDR1 SNHLY, CDR2 FYNNEI. The CDR3 runs to 15 residues. V shed 6 bases, J shed 1 base, and the junction held 8 bases outside the gene matches. The CDR3 DNA reads TGTGCCAGCAGGGAGGGAGGGGTCCGCCAAGAGACCCAGTACTTC. Residues: CASREGGVRQETQYF.

The chain is built from TRBV4-2 and TRBJ1-1; the D is unclear. The CDR3 runs to 14 residues. The ends were cut back, 2 bases at V and 6 bases at J, with 13 bases in the middle. Germline-derived CDR1 and CDR2 are LGHNA and YNFKEQ. In DNA, the CDR3 is TGTGCCAGCAGCCAACGGGGAGGGAGAGCTGAAGCTTTCTTT. This codes for CASSQRGGRAEAFF.

This clone has just a few counts. The gene calls are TRBV25-1 and TRBJ2-1; the D gene is possibly TRBD1 (6 bases). Trimming stripped 1 base from V and 5 bases from J, with 18 bases between. From germline, CDR1 is MGHDK and CDR2 SYGVNS. This CDR3 is 17 amino acids long. CDR3 protein: CASSEFRWVRGNNEQFF. CDR3 DNA: TGTGCCAGCAGTGAATTTCGGTGGGTCAGGGGTAACAATGAGCAGTTCTTC.

The chain couples TRBV9 to TRBJ1-1; 7 nucleotides line up with TRBD1. V trimming: 6 bases; J trimming: 6 bases; junction bases outside the gene matches: 14. From germline, CDR1 is SGDLS and CDR2 YYNGEE. CDR3 length: 15 residues. CDR3: CASTADTGASAEAFF. For the CDR3, the DNA is TGTGCCAGCACCGCAGATACAGGGGCCTCTGCTGAAGCTTTCTTT.

The chain recombines TRBV9 with TRBJ1-2, with D hard to call. The CDR3 covers 14 residues. Between the trimmed V and J ends, which lost 2 bases and 0 bases, there was a span of 8 bases. The germline CDR1 and CDR2 sequences are SGDLS and YYNGEE. In DNA, the CDR3 is TGTGCCAGCAGCGTCGGGAGACCTAACTATGGCTACACCTTC. This gives the protein CASSVGRPNYGYTF.

CDR3 DNA: TGTGCCAGCAGCTTAGGACGGGTAAATTCACCCCTCCACTTT. As protein: CASSLGRVNSPLHF. V and J are TRBV7-8 and TRBJ1-6; no clear D. V was trimmed by 1 base and J by 7 bases, leaving 8 bases between them. The CDR3 extends over 14 amino acids. Germline V gene lookup returns CDR1 SGHVS and CDR2 FQNEAQ.

The chain is built from TRBV5-1 and TRBJ2-7, with TRBD1 identical over 7 bases. V gave up 7 bases and J gave up 4 bases; unmatched junction bases: 14. This CDR3 is 15 amino acids long. Germline V gene lookup returns CDR1 SGHRS and CDR2 YFSETQ. The CDR3 region has the DNA TGCGCCAGCCGGCTCCTGACAGGGAATTTATACGAGCAGTACTTC. Residues: CASRLLTGNLYEQYF.

Only one count was recorded for this clone. V is TRBV30 and J is TRBJ2-3; TRBD2 matches 11 bases. The CDR3 has 14 amino acids. Germline V gives CDR1 GTSNPN, CDR2 SVGIG (reference sequence). V trimming: 7 bases; J trimming: 3 bases; junction bases outside the gene matches: 6. CDR3 sequence: CASTSGIITDTQYF. The DNA for the CDR3 is TGTGCCTCGACTAGCGGGATAATAACAGATACGCAGTATTTT.

V usage is TRBV19 and J usage is TRBJ1-2, with 9 bases that match TRBD1. The CDR3 length is 19 residues. V trimming: 4 bases; J trimming: 4 bases; junction bases outside the gene matches: 19. Germline CDR1 is LNHDA and CDR2 is SQIVND (reference sequence). The DNA of the CDR3 is TGTGCCAGTAGTAGATCCAACCCGAGTCCCGGGACAGGGATCTATGGCTACACCTTC. This codes for CASSRSNPSPGTGIYGYTF.

This clone has a handful of counts. The chain has TRBV14 and TRBJ1-2, with 7 nucleotides matching TRBD1. CDR1 is SGHDN, CDR2 FVKESK, per germline. The CDR3 loop spans 13 amino acids. The V segment lost 4 bases and the J segment 4 bases; nucleotides outside the gene matches: 3. DNA for the CDR3: TGTGCCAGCAGCCCCTGGGACAGCTATGGCTACACCTTC. It translates to CASSPWDSYGYTF.

The chain uses TRBV9 and TRBJ1-2; tentative D call: TRBD1 (5 bases). The CDR3 consists of 15 residues. The V gene's germline CDR1 is SGDLS and CDR2 YYNGEE. Trimming removed 1 base from V and 2 bases from J, with 12 bases in between. The CDR3 DNA reads as TGTGCCAGCAGCGTATCGGGGCACCTGAACTATGGCTACACCTTC. Translated, it gives CASSVSGHLNYGYTF.

The V gene is TRBV7-2, the J gene TRBJ1-5; TRBD1 matches 7 bases. Germline assignment: CDR1 SGHTA and CDR2 FQGNSA. The CDR3 totals 13 residues. Trimming at V came to 5 bases and at J to 7 bases, leaving 5 bases not matched to a gene. In nucleotides, the CDR3 is TGTGCCAGCAGCCGACAGGGACGGCAGCCCCAGCATTTT. Translated, it gives CASSRQGRQPQHF.

The chain carries TRBV5-1 and TRBJ1-2, with 7 positions matching TRBD1. V shed 7 bases, J shed 4 bases, and the junction held 19 bases outside the gene matches. CDR3 length: 17 residues. Germline-derived CDR1 and CDR2 are SGHRS and YFSETQ. The CDR3 is CASSYEKTRGRRYGYTF. Here the CDR3 DNA reads TGCGCCAGCTCTTACGAAAAAACAAGGGGGCGCCGCTATGGCTACACCTTC.

This chain joins TRBV5-1 and TRBJ1-2; TRBD1 matches 7 bases. The junction had 8 bases not matched to a gene; V was cut back by 5 bases and J by 7 bases. CDR3 length equals 13 residues. CDR1 and CDR2 (germline): SGHRS, YFSETQ. DNA of the CDR3: TGCGCCAGCAGGACGGACAGGACGGGTGGCTACACCTTC. It translates to CASRTDRTGGYTF.

This chain uses TRBV6-6 with TRBJ2-1; 8 bases map to TRBD2. V trimming: 6 bases; J trimming: 7 bases; junction bases outside the gene matches: 5. The germline gives CDR1 MNHNY, CDR2 SVGAGI (reference sequence). This CDR3 comprises 13 residues. Written as DNA, the CDR3 is TGTGCCAGCAGCGGACTAGCAGGGAATGAGCAGTTCTTC. The encoded protein is CASSGLAGNEQFF.

The rearrangement uses TRBV4-3 and TRBJ2-1, with a possible D match to TRBD2 (5 bases). This CDR3 is built from 15 residues. Deletions cut 2 bases from V and 2 bases from J, with 10 bases between. Germline CDR1 is LGHNA and CDR2 is YSLEER. In nucleotides, the CDR3 is TGCGCCAGCAGCCAAATTGTGGAGGCCTACAATGAGCAGTTCTTC. Translated, it gives CASSQIVEAYNEQFF.

This clone was picked up one time. J is TRBJ1-2 and V is TRBV9; D remains unclear. Germline assignment: CDR1 SGDLS and CDR2 YYNGEE. This CDR3 contains 15 residues. The V end lost 0 bases, the J end lost 4 bases, and 13 bases lay between the germline ends. The CDR3 here is CASSVGGGPIYGYTF. DNA for the CDR3: TGTGCCAGCAGCGTAGGAGGAGGGCCTATCTATGGCTACACCTTC.

This rearrangement joins TRBV5-1 to TRBJ1-2; TRBD1 matches at 9 bases. Germline V gene sequence: CDR1 SGHRS, CDR2 YFSETQ. V was pared by 2 bases and J by 6 bases, with 8 bases of the junction left unmatched. The CDR3 consists of 15 residues. The CDR3 sequence is CASSLSGTGIDGYTF. CDR3 sequence (DNA): TGCGCCAGCAGCTTAAGCGGGACAGGGATAGATGGCTACACCTTC.

This sequence joins TRBV9 and TRBJ1-1; no clear D. V was trimmed by 0 bases and J by 1 base, leaving 4 bases between them. Germline loops: CDR1 SGDLS, CDR2 YYNGEE. There are 13 residues in the CDR3. For the CDR3, the DNA is TGTGCCAGCAGCGTAGACGAGAACACTGAAGCTTTCTTT. Its translation is CASSVDENTEAFF.

The chain couples TRBV23-1 to TRBJ2-1; the D call may be TRBD1 or TRBD2 (5 bases each). TRBV23-1 is an ORF for which the function is uncertain. V lost 3 bases to trimming and J lost 14 bases, with 17 bases between them. The CDR3 runs to 13 residues. The CDR3 coding sequence is TGCGCCAGCAGTCACCACCGGGACGGGCCTAAGTTCTTC. It encodes CASSHHRDGPKFF.

CDR3 protein: CASSLAPAGGRNEQFF. The CDR3 region has the DNA TGTGCCAGCAGCTTAGCCCCAGCGGGGGGTAGGAATGAGCAGTTCTTC. The rearrangement joins TRBV7-3 to TRBJ2-1; 9 positions match TRBD2. This CDR3 region has 16 residues. Germline V gene sequence: CDR1 SGHTA, CDR2 FQGTGA. Germline trimming cut 2 bases from V and 7 bases from J; bases unmatched to any gene: 9.

This chain links TRBV19 with TRBJ1-5; D remains ambiguous. From germline, CDR1 is LNHDA and CDR2 SQIVND (reference sequence). The V gene lost 6 bases and the J gene lost 6 bases, with 21 bases spanning the gap. There are 16 residues in the CDR3. The DNA for the CDR3 is TGTGCCAGTAGCGGCCGCACGCCCCTCGTTGGTCAGCCCCAGCATTTT. Its translation is CASSGRTPLVGQPQHF.